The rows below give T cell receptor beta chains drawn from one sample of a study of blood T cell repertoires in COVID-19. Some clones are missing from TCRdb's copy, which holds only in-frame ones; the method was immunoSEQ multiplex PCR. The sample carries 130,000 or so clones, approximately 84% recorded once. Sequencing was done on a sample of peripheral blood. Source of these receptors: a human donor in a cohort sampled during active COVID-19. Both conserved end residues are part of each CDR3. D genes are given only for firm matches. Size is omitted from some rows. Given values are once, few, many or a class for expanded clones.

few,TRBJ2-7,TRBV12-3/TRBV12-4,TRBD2,CASSQAGTEQYF,TGTGCCAGCAGTCAAGCGGGGACCGAGCAGTACTTC
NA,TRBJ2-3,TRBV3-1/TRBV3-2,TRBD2,CASSRYSGAYTDTQYF,TGTGCCAGCAGCCGATATAGCGGGGCGTACACAGATACGCAGTATTTT
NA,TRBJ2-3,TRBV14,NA,CASSQVYGSRTDTQYF,TGTGCCAGCAGCCAAGTCTACGGGTCGAGGACAGATACGCAGTATTTT
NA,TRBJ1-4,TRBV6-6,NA,CASSPITNEKLFF,TGTGCCAGCAGTCCAATTACTAATGAAAAACTGTTTTTT
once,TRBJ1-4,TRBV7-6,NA,CASSATGVLNEKLFF,TGTGCCAGCAGCGCGACCGGGGTGTTAAATGAAAAACTGTTTTTT
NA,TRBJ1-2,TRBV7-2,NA,CASSPSPDGYTF,TGTGCCAGCAGCCCTTCCCCGGATGGCTACACCTTC
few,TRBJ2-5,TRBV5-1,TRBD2,CASSGGTIQETQYF,TGCGCCAGCAGCGGCGGGACTATACAAGAGACCCAGTACTTC
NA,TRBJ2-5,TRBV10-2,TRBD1,CASEGAGARETQYF,TGCGCCAGCGAGGGGGCCGGGGCCCGGGAGACCCAGTACTTC
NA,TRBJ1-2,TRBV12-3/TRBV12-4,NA,CASSLRSGYGYTF,TGTGCCAGCAGTTTACGGTCGGGTTATGGCTACACCTTC
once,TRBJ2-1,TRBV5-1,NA,CASSAGQTSYNEQFF,TGCGCCAGCAGCGCGGGACAGACTTCCTACAATGAGCAGTTCTTC
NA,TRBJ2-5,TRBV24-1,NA,CATSDSRGKQETQYF,TGTGCCACCAGTGACTCAAGGGGGAAACAAGAGACCCAGTACTTC
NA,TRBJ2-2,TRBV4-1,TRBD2,CASSQLAGRNTGELFF,TGCGCCAGCAGCCAACTAGCGGGGCGGAACACCGGGGAGCTGTTTTTT
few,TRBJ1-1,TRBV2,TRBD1,CASRVDREPMNTEAFF,TGTGCCAGCAGAGTTGACAGGGAACCTATGAACACTGAAGCTTTCTTT
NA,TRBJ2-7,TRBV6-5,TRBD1,CASSFSTGTYEQYF,TGTGCCAGCAGTTTTTCGACAGGGACCTACGAGCAGTACTTC